This T cell receptor (beta chain) was sequenced for a study of read filtering for tumor transcriptome and immune sequencing (dated by TCRdb to 2020 to 2021). General notes on the study: Of the patients in the cohort, approximately 16 were male and over twelve were female, and their mean age was approximately 70 years, with a range of about 47 to 85. One of the main goals was to work out a read-filtering strategy for immune repertoire data, in particular whether clonotypes backed by only a single read should be removed. Using the same bone marrow samples, the study compared TCR repertoires obtained by targeted immune repertoire sequencing with those obtained by bulk whole-transcriptome sequencing. TCR-region mapped reads per sample ranged from about 3.5 to 11 million with IR-seq versus only roughly 85 to 1273 with RNA-seq. By revised international staging, roughly 8 patients were R-ISS I, about 16 were R-ISS II and about seven were R-ISS III. After DNase treatment, whole-transcriptome libraries were prepared with the TruSeq RNA Access Library Prep Kit.

Reading the germline V gene (reference sequence) gives CDR1 MNHNY and CDR2 SVGAGI. V gives up 10 bases and J gives up 4 bases, and the segment between their germline ends measures 16 bases. The CDR3 spans 13 residues, from the cysteine through the phenylalanine. Kept here is only the CDR3 DNA, which spans 39 bases and is read in frame from base 1. This clonotype was detected only once. Its antigen target is currently unknown. No clone much larger than this one lies a single base away; base qualities are absent. A single read makes a weak case. Summary of the overall study and its limitations: IR-seq captured clonotypes at much higher depth and more reliably than RNA-seq, and smaller IR-seq throughput sufficed to identify most shared clonotypes. Single-read clonotypes made up roughly 81% of clonotypes but 3% to 4% of total reads in IR-seq, and approximately 73% of clonotypes and about 45% of reads in RNA-seq. When single-read clonotypes were removed, the proportions of shared clonotypes in IR-seq and RNA-seq correlated more strongly. The sorted CD138-negative fraction was a mixed bone marrow immune population, not purified T cells.

Every patient had bone marrow sampled at the time of active disease. Ficoll-Hypaque density gradient centrifugation was used to isolate bone marrow mononuclear cells. Myeloma plasma cells were removed and CD138-negative cells were collected by negative selection after labeling with CD138 magnetic microbeads on a MACS separator. Flow cytometry on an Attune NxT with CD138 antibodies was used to check the purity of the isolated cells. TRIzol reagent was used to extract total RNA, which was then quantified with a NanoDrop spectrophotometer. Paired RNA-seq and IR-seq were performed on each patient's CD138-negative bone marrow sample. The Immunoverse kit was used to build TCR libraries from 400 ng RNA, with molecular barcoded adaptors covering alpha/delta and beta/gamma chains. The same RNA used for transcriptome sequencing was used for TCR library preparation. An Illumina HiSeq 4000 with 2 x 150 cycles was used to sequence the TCR libraries. Per the source publication's procedure: TCR reads were aligned to human V, D, J and C references and assembled into CDR3 clonotypes with MiXCR, including quality filtering and error correction. Clonotype counts and gene usage diversity were analyzed with the tcR package in R. For inspection of raw mapping reads, RNA-seq reads were mapped by STAR aligner version 2.5.3a onto GRCh37 of the human genome. To test how sequencing depth affects detected clonotypes, IR-seq fastq files were randomly downsampled with Seqtk 1.3. TCRdb's own reprocessing of the public reads used fastp at Q25 and MiXCR and kept productive beta chains. Duplicate CDR3 protein sequences are folded into a single record with the most common DNA and genes. What appears here as the V and J calls and clone size reflects TCRdb's work, not the paper's. This sample gives 94,000 or so distinct CDR3 sequences in total; roughly an eighth of them show up just once. The ten largest account for more than 13% of the sample.

Sample: a population of CD138-negative cells sorted from bone marrow. Reading the label with the study, this specimen's cell subset or site is: bone marrow mononuclear cells depleted of CD138+ plasma/myeloma cells by negative magnetic selection. This receptor was identified in a donor at least 40 years old with multiple myeloma. This chain joins TRBV6-6 to TRBJ2-5; the D gene is perhaps TRBD2, from 7 matching bases. The CDR3 protein sequence reads: CATYREGRETQYF. The DNA reads TGTGCCACCTACAGGGAGGGTAGAGAGACCCAGTACTTC.